One sample yielded the 17 T cell receptor beta chains listed below, sequenced in a study of shared clonotypes between healthy human individuals (TCRdb year 2020). The library came from the immunoSEQ multiplex PCR assay. What TCRdb holds here is the immuneACCESS table cut down to in-frame rearrangements. Part of the clones is not present; checked against another copy, under half of the missing clones reflect an unresolved V gene, and the others are unexplained. The sample records 1.5 million to 2.5 million clones, about 95% of which are singletons. The ten largest clones represent approximately 1% of the sample. CD8 naive samples were obtained by positive selection for CCR7 among CD45RO-negative cells, yielding a CD45RA+CCR7+ population from which TemRA cells were excluded. Sequencing used naive CD8+ T cells sorted from blood. The cell subset or site label here, explained by the study, means: CD45RA+CCR7+. All receptors come from a man in his late teens or twenties in good health.

The genes are TRBV27 and TRBJ2-3; perhaps TRBD2 as D (5 bases). V was cut by 5 bases and J by 2 bases, with 11 bases left in between. Germline V gives CDR1 MNHEY, CDR2 SMNVEV (reference sequence). This CDR3 spans 14 amino acids. CDR3 in amino acids: CASSLLRATDTQYF. The CDR3, as DNA: TGTGCCAGCAGTCTGTTGAGGGCCACAGATACGCAGTATTTT.

The chain links TRBV6-5 to TRBJ2-7, with 9 bases fitting TRBD1. CDR1 is MNHEY and CDR2 is SVGAGI in the germline V gene. Trimming removed 7 bases from V and 6 bases from J; junction bases left unmatched: 7. The CDR3 contains 13 residues. Here the CDR3 DNA reads TGTGCCAGCACCGGACAGGGGATAGGCGAGCAGTACTTC. Translated: CASTGQGIGEQYF.

This clone came up once. This chain connects TRBV5-5 to TRBJ2-7; no firm D call. Germline assignment: CDR1 SGHKS and CDR2 YYEKEE (reference sequence). Deletions cut 0 bases from V and 0 bases from J, with 10 bases between. The CDR3 consists of 15 residues. The CDR3 nucleotides are TGTGCCAGCAGCTTGGACGCGCCCAGCTCCTACGAGCAGTACTTC. Translating it yields CASSLDAPSSYEQYF.

This clone was seen a single time. The chain employs TRBV7-8 and TRBJ2-1; D not certain. Trimming shortened V by 2 bases and J by 0 bases, and 11 bases separated the two germline ends. The CDR3 covers 16 residues. The V gene's germline CDR1 is SGHVS and CDR2 FQNEAQ. CDR3 in DNA: TGTGCCAGCAGCTTAAGGGCCCTGAACTCCTACAATGAGCAGTTCTTC. This translates into CASSLRALNSYNEQFF.

The chain recombines TRBV2 with TRBJ2-7; a weak D match, TRBD2 (5 bases). Germline CDR1 reads SNHLY; CDR2 reads FYNNEI. CDR3 size: 12 residues. V was cut by 3 bases and J by 5 bases, with 8 bases left in between. CDR3: CASSENGDEQYF. CDR3 DNA: TGTGCCAGCAGTGAGAACGGGGACGAGCAGTACTTC.

The J gene is TRBJ2-1, the V gene TRBV9; tentative D call: TRBD1 (5 bases). This CDR3 comprises 15 residues. V was pared by 4 bases and J by 6 bases, with 17 bases between. Germline values: CDR1 SGDLS, CDR2 YYNGEE. The CDR3 sequence: CASSPHPAGRNEQFF. The CDR3 coding sequence is TGTGCCAGCAGCCCCCACCCAGCAGGGCGCAATGAGCAGTTCTTC. The whole variable domain, filled in from reference TRBV9 and TRBJ2-1, reads DSGVTQTPKHLITATGQRVTLRCSPRSGDLSVYWYQQSLDQGLQFLIQYYNGEERAKGNILERFSAQQFPDLHSELNLSSLELGDSALYFCASSPHPAGRNEQFFGPGTRLTVL.

The chain recombines TRBV27 with TRBJ2-7; 11 nucleotides agree with TRBD1. Germline V gene lookup returns CDR1 MNHEY and CDR2 SMNVEV (reference sequence). The CDR3 length is 15 residues. Germline trimming cut 2 bases from V and 7 bases from J; bases unmatched to any gene: 7. As DNA, the CDR3 is TGTGCCAGCAGTTTAGTAGGACAGGGGGCGAGGGAGCAGTACTTC. It translates to CASSLVGQGAREQYF.

V is TRBV6-1 and J is TRBJ2-1; TRBD1 or TRBD2 may be the D gene (6 bases each). Trimming took 6 bases from V and 9 from J, leaving 21 bases between them. Germline V CDR1 and CDR2: MNHNS, SASEGT. This CDR3 is built from 15 residues. The CDR3 reads CASRGLGGEGGEQFF. The CDR3 DNA reads as TGTGCCAGCAGGGGCTTGGGGGGCGAGGGAGGTGAGCAGTTCTTC.

The V call is TRBV27, the J call TRBJ2-7; TRBD1 agrees at 7 bases. Trimming cost V 8 bases and J 0 bases; bases outside gene matches: 13. CDR1 is MNHEY and CDR2 is SMNVEV in the germline V gene (reference sequence). This CDR3 comprises 16 residues. CDR3 bases: TGTGCCAGCGCCGCGATGTGGGGACAGACCTCCTACGAGCAGTACTTC. This sequence encodes CASAAMWGQTSYEQYF.

V is TRBV7-8 and J is TRBJ2-7, with 13 bases identical to TRBD2. V gave up 5 bases and J gave up 7 bases; unmatched junction bases: 8. CDR3 size: 15 residues. CDR1 is SGHVS and CDR2 is FQNEAQ in the germline V gene. CDR3 in amino acids: CASSAWTSGSGEQYF. The CDR3 nucleotides are TGTGCCAGCAGCGCTTGGACTAGCGGGAGTGGGGAGCAGTACTTC.

The V gene is TRBV19, the J gene TRBJ1-5, with 7 bases fitting TRBD1. The length of the CDR3 is 16 residues. Germline CDR1 reads LNHDA; CDR2 reads SQIVND (reference sequence). Trimming cost V 0 bases and J 3 bases; bases outside gene matches: 5. The CDR3 DNA sequence: TGTGCCAGTAGTATAGAGGTTGGGACAGTCAATCAGCCCCAGCATTTT. Translation: CASSIEVGTVNQPQHF.

The V and J genes are TRBV11-2 and TRBJ2-7; D is unclear. This CDR3 has 16 residues. Trimming pared 1 base from V and 0 bases from J, leaving 13 bases between. Germline lookup yields CDR1 SGHAT and CDR2 FQNNGV. This CDR3 reads CASSLGVWQLSYEQYF. The CDR3 DNA reads as TGTGCCAGCAGCTTAGGGGTGTGGCAGCTCTCCTACGAGCAGTACTTC. Combining the CDR3 with reference TRBV11-2 and TRBJ2-7 gives the whole variable domain EAGVAQSPRYKIIEKRQSVAFWCNPISGHATLYWYQQILGQGPKLLIQFQNNGVVDDSQLPKDRFSAERLKGVDSTLKIQPAKLEDSAVYLCASSLGVWQLSYEQYFGPGTRLTVT.

As concerns this clone: Other DNA sequences within the sample encode an identical CDR3. J is TRBJ1-1 and V is TRBV30; D is possibly TRBD1 (5 bases). Germline V CDR1 and CDR2: GTSNPN, SVGIG (reference sequence). This CDR3 region has 13 residues. V was trimmed by 5 bases and J by 1 base, leaving 11 bases between them. CDR3: CAWEDSPNTEAFF. The CDR3 region has the DNA TGTGCCTGGGAAGACAGCCCGAACACTGAAGCTTTCTTT.

The chain uses TRBV27 and TRBJ2-1, with D possibly matching TRBD1 (5 bases). The CDR3 consists of 15 residues. Trimming stripped 2 bases from V and 2 bases from J, with 10 bases between. Germline loops: CDR1 MNHEY, CDR2 SMNVEV (reference sequence). The CDR3 nucleotides read TGTGCCAGCAGTTTAACAGGACCGACCTACAATGAGCAGTTCTTC. Translation: CASSLTGPTYNEQFF.

The V gene is TRBV4-2, the J gene TRBJ2-7; 11 nucleotides agree with TRBD2. This CDR3 comprises 16 residues. Per the germline V gene, CDR1 is LGHNA and CDR2 is YNFKEQ. Unmatched junction bases numbered 6, after V lost 1 base and J lost 4 bases. The CDR3 bases are TGTGCCAGCAGCCAAGGAGTTAGCGGGGGGGCTTACGAGCAGTACTTC. Translating gives CASSQGVSGGAYEQYF.

This sequence joins TRBV4-1 and TRBJ1-2; D call uncertain. Trimming cost V 4 bases and J 6 bases, with 15 bases left between them. CDR1 is MGHRA and CDR2 is YSYEKL in the germline V gene. This CDR3 is 14 amino acids long. In DNA, the CDR3 is TGCGCCAGCAGCCTCCTTGGGGAGGGAAATGGCTACACCTTC. Residues: CASSLLGEGNGYTF.

The J gene is TRBJ2-7, the V gene TRBV6-5, with 8 bases identical to TRBD1. V shed 1 base and J 5 bases; nucleotides not matched to a gene: 4. CDR3 length equals 14 residues. Per the germline V gene, CDR1 is MNHEY and CDR2 is SVGAGI. CDR3 in amino acids: CASSYYRGLHEQYF. CDR3 nucleotides: TGTGCCAGCAGTTACTACAGGGGGTTGCACGAGCAGTACTTC.